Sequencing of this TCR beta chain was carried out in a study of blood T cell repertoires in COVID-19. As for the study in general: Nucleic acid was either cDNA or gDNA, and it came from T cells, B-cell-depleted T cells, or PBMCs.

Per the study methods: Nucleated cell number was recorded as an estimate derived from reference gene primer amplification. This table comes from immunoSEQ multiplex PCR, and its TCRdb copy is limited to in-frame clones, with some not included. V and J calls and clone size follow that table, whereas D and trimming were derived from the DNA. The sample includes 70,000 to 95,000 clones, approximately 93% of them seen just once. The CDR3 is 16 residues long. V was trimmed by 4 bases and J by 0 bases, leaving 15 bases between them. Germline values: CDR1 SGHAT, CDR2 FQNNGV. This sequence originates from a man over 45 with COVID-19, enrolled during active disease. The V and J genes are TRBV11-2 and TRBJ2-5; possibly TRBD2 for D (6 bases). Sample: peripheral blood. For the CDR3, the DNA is TGTGCCAGCAGCTCTGAGGGACTCATGTACCAAGAGACCCAGTACTTC. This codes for CASSSEGLMYQETQYF.